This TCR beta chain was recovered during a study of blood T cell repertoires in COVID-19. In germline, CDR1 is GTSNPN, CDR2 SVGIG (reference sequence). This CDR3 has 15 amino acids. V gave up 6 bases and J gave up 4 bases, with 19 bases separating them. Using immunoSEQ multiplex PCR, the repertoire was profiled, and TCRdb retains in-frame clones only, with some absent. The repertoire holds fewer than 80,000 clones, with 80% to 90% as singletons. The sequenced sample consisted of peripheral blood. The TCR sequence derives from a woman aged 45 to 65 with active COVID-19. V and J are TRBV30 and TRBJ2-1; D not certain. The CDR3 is CACTRYANGYNEQFF. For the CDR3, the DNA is TGTGCCTGTACTCGGTACGCGAACGGTTACAATGAGCAGTTCTTC.